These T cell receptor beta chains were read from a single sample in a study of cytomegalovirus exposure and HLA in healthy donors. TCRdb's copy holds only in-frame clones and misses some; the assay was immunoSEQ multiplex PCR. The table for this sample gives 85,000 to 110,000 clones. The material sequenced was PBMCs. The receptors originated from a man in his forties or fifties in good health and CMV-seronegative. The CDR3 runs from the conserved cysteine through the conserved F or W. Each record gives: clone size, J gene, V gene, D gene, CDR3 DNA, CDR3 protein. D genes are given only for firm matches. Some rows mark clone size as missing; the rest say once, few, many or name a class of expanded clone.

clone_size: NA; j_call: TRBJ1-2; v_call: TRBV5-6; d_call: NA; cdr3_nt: TGTGCCAGCAGCTTTTATGGGGAGCATGGCTACACCTTC; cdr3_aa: CASSFYGEHGYTF
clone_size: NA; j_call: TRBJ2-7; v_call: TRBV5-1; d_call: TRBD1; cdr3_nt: TGCGCCAGCAGCCTAAAATGGGACAGGGGTGTAGGCGAGCAGTACTTC; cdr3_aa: CASSLKWDRGVGEQYF
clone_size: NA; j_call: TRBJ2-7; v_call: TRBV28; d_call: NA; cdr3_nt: TGTGCCAGCAGGTCGGGAGACGAGCAGTACTTC; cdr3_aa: CASRSGDEQYF
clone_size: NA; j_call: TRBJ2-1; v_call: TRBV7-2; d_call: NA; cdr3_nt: TGTGCCAGCAGCATAACGGGGGACGATGAGCAGTTCTTC; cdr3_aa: CASSITGDDEQFF
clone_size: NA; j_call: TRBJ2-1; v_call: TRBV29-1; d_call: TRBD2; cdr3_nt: TGCAGCGTTGGTTGGGTAGCGGGGGGCTTGTACAATGAGCAGTTCTTC; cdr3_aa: CSVGWVAGGLYNEQFF
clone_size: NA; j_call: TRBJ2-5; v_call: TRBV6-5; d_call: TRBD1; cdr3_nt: TGTGCCAGCAGCCCGGGACAGTACCAAGAGACCCAGTACTTC; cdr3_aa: CASSPGQYQETQYF
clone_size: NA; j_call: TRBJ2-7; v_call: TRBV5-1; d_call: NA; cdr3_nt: TGCGCCAGCAGCCGGAGAGCCGGGACACCCAACTCCTACGAGCAGTACTTC; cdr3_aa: CASSRRAGTPNSYEQYF
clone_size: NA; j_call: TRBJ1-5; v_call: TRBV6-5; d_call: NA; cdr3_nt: TGTGCCAGCAGTTACTCAGGGGAGGTCCAGCCCCAGCATTTT; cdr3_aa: CASSYSGEVQPQHF
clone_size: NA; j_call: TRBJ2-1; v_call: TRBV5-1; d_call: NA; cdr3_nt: TGCGCCAGCAGCTTGGACCCCCAGGGGCAGGGTGAGCAGTTCTTC; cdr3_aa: CASSLDPQGQGEQFF
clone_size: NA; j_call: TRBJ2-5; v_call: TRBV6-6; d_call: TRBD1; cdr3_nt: TGTGCCGGGTCTAGGGGGCGGTTCCAAGAGACCCAGTACTTC; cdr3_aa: CAGSRGRFQETQYF
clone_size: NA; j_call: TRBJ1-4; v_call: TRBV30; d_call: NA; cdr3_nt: TGTGCCTGGAATTCAGGACAGCTAAATGAAAAACTGTTTTTT; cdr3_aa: CAWNSGQLNEKLFF
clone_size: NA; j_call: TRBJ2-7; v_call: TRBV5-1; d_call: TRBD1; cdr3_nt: TGCGCCAGCAGCTGGACAGGGTCTGCAGAGCAGTACTTC; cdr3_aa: CASSWTGSAEQYF
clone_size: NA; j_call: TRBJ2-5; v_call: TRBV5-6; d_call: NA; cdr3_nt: TGTGCCAGCAGCTTGGAACGTGCGGGACGGCAGACCCAGTACTTC; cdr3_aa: CASSLERAGRQTQYF
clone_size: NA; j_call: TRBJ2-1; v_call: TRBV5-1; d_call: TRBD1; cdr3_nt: TGCGCCAGCAGCCTGCGGACAGGGACCTACAATGAGCAGTTCTTC; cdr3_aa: CASSLRTGTYNEQFF
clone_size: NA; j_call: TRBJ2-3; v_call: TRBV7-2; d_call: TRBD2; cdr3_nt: TGTGCCAGCAGCCCCCGTGATAGCGGGTACACAGATACGCAGTATTTT; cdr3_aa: CASSPRDSGYTDTQYF
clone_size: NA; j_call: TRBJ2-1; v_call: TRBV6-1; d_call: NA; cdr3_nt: TGTGCCAGCAGTGAACCAGGGAATGGGCAGTTCTTC; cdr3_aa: CASSEPGNGQFF
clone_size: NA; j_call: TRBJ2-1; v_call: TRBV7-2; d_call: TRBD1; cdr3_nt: TGTGCCAGCAGCTTAATACAGGGGCATCGTAACAATGAGCAGTTCTTC; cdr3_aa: CASSLIQGHRNNEQFF
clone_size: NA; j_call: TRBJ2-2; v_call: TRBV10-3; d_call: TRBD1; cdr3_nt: TGTGCCATCAGGGGACAGCACAATAACACCGGGGAGCTGTTTTTT; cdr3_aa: CAIRGQHNNTGELFF
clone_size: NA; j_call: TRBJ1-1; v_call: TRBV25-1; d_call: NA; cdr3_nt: TGTGCCAGCAGTGAAGTTACCTCAGGGGCTGAAGCTTTCTTT; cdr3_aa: CASSEVTSGAEAFF
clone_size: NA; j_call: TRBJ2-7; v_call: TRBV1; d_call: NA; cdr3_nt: TGCACCAGCAGCCAGGCACACCTTCCCTACGAGCAGTACTTC; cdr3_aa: CTSSQAHLPYEQYF
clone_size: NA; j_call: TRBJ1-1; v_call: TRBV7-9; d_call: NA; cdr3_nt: TGTGCCAGCAGCTTAAGTCGGTTGAACACTGAAGCTTTCTTT; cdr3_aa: CASSLSRLNTEAFF
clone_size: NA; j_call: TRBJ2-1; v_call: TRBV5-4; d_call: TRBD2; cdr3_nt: TGTGCCAGCAGCTTGAGGGGACTAGCGGGGGGGCCCAATGAGCAGTTCTTC; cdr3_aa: CASSLRGLAGGPNEQFF
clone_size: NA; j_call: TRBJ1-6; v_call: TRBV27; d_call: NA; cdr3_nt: TGTGCCAGCCAAACTTATAATTCACCCCTCCACTTT; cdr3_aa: CASQTYNSPLHF
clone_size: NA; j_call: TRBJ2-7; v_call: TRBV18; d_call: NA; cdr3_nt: TGTGCCAGCTCACAGGGGAATTACGAGCAGTACTTC; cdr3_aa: CASSQGNYEQYF
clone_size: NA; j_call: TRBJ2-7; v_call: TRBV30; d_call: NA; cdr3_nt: TGTGCCTGGATATGGCAGGGAGGCCACGAGCAGTACTTC; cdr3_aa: CAWIWQGGHEQYF
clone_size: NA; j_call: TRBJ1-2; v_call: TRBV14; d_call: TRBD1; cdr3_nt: TGTGCCAGCAGCCTTCAGGGGGCCCGCCCCGGTGGCTACACCTTC; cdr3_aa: CASSLQGARPGGYTF
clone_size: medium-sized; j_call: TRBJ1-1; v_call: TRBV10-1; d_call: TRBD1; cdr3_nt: TGCGCCAGCAGTACAGGGGGTACTGAAGCTTTCTTT; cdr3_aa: CASSTGGTEAFF
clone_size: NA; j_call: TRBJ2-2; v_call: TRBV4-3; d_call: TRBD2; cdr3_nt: TGCGCCAGCAGCCCAGAGGGACTAGCCCTCACCGGGGAGCTGTTTTTT; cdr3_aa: CASSPEGLALTGELFF
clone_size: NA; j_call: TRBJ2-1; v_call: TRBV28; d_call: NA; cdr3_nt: TGTGCCAGCAGTTCTATTAGTAGGGGTCCCTACAATGAGCAGTTCTTC; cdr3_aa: CASSSISRGPYNEQFF
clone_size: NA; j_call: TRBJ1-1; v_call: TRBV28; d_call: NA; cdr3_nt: TGTGCCAGCAGGGTGGGCAGCACTGAAGCTTTCTTT; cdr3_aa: CASRVGSTEAFF
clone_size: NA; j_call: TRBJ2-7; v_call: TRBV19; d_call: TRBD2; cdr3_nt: TGTGCCAGTACGGCTAGCGGGAGACCGAGTGAGCAGTACTTC; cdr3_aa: CASTASGRPSEQYF
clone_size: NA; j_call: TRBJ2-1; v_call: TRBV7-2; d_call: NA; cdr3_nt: TGTGCCAGCAGCCCACGACAAGCCGACAATGAGCAGTTCTTC; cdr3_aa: CASSPRQADNEQFF
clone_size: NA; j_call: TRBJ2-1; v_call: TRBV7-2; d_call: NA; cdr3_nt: TGTGCCAGCAGCCCGCAGTTTGAGCAGTTCTTC; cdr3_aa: CASSPQFEQFF
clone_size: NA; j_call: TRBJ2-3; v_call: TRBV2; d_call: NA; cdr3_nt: TGTGCCAGCAGTGCTGGGGGCGGTTGGGACACAGATACGCAGTATTTT; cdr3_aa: CASSAGGGWDTDTQYF
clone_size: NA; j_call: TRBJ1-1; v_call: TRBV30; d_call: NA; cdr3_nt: TGTGCCTGGAGCCGGAACACTGAAGCTTTCTTT; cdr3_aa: CAWSRNTEAFF
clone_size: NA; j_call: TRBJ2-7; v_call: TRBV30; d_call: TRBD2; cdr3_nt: TGTGCCTGGAGCCCAAGACTAGCGACATACTACGAGCAGTACTTC; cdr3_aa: CAWSPRLATYYEQYF
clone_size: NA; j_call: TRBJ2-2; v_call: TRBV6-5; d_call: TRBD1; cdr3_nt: TGTGCCAGCAGTTACTCCGGGACAGTCACCGGGGAGCTGTTTTTT; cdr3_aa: CASSYSGTVTGELFF
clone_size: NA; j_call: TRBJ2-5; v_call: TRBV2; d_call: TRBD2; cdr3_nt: TGTGCCAGCGGCCTAGCGGGGGTCGGGACCCAGTACTTC; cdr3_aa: CASGLAGVGTQYF
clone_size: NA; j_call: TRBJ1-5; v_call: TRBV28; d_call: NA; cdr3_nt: TGTGCCAGCAGACGCTTCAACCACGGCAGGGGCAATCAGCCCCAGCATTTT; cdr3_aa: CASRRFNHGRGNQPQHF
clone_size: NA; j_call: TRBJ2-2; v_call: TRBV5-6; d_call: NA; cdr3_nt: TGTGCCAGCAGCTTGGTACTAGCCTTCGGCACCGGGGAGCTGTTTTTT; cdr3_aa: CASSLVLAFGTGELFF
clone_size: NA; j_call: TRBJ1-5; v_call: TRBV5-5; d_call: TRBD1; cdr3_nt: TGTGCCAGCAGCTTCCAAGAGGACAGGCAGCCCCAGCATTTT; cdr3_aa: CASSFQEDRQPQHF
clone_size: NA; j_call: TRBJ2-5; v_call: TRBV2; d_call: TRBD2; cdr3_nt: TGTGCCAGCAGTGGACTAGCGGGGGCAGGGGAGACCCAGTACTTC; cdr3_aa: CASSGLAGAGETQYF
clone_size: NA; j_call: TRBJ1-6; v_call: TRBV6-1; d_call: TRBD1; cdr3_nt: TGTGCCAGCAACACAGGGGATAATTCACCCCTCCACTTT; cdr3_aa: CASNTGDNSPLHF
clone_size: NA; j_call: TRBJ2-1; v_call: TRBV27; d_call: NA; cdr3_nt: TGTGCCAGCAGGGGGCTGGGGGGATCTTACAATGAGCAGTTCTTC; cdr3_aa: CASRGLGGSYNEQFF
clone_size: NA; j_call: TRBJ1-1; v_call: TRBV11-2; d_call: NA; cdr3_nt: TGTGCCAGCAGCTTATCCTCAGAAGAAGCTTTCTTT; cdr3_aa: CASSLSSEEAFF
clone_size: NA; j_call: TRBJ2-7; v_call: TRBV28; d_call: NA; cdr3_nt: TGTGCCAGCAGGCAGGGGAGCTCCTACGAGCAGTACTTC; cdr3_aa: CASRQGSSYEQYF
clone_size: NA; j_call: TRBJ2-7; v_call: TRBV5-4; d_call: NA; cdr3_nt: TGTGCCAGCAGCTCCCCCGGCTACGAGCAGTACTTC; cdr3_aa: CASSSPGYEQYF
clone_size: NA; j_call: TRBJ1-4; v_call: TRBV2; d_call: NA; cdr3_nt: TGTGCCAGCAGGGCCCTGAATGAAAAACTGTTTTTT; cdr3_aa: CASRALNEKLFF
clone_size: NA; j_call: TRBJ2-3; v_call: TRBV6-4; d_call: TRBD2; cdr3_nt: TGTGCCAGCAGTAGACTAGCAGGCACAGATACGCAGTATTTT; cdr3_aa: CASSRLAGTDTQYF
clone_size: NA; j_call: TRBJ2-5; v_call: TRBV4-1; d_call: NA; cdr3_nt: TGCGCCAGCAGCCTCACCCAACACAGAGAAGAGACCCAGTACTTC; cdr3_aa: CASSLTQHREETQYF
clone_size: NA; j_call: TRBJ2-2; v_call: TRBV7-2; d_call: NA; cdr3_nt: TGTGCCAGCAGCTTGGCCAGTTACACCGGGGAGCTGTTTTTT; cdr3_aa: CASSLASYTGELFF
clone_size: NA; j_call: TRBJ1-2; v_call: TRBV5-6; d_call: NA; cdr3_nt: TGTGCCAGCAGCTTGGCCGGGGGGTCCGGCTATGGCTACACCTTC; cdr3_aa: CASSLAGGSGYGYTF